This T cell receptor beta chain is from a study of long-term antiretroviral therapy in people with HIV. V dropped 4 bases and J dropped 0 bases, with 5 bases sitting between them. This CDR3 comprises 13 residues. CDR1 and CDR2 (germline): SGHRS, YFSETQ. The libraries were made with immunoSEQ v3.0 at survey level. Data came from immunoSEQ multiplex PCR; TCRdb stores just in-frame clones and leaves some out. The sample has under 30,000 clones; approximately 80% are singletons. The source of this sequence is a woman aged 25 to 45 with HIV. The source was unsorted PBMCs, collected 1.1 years before starting antiretroviral therapy. The chain joins TRBV5-1 to TRBJ1-5; D remains unclear. DNA for the CDR3: TGCGCCAGCAGCGCCAATAGCAATCAGCCCCAGCATTTT. Translating gives CASSANSNQPQHF.